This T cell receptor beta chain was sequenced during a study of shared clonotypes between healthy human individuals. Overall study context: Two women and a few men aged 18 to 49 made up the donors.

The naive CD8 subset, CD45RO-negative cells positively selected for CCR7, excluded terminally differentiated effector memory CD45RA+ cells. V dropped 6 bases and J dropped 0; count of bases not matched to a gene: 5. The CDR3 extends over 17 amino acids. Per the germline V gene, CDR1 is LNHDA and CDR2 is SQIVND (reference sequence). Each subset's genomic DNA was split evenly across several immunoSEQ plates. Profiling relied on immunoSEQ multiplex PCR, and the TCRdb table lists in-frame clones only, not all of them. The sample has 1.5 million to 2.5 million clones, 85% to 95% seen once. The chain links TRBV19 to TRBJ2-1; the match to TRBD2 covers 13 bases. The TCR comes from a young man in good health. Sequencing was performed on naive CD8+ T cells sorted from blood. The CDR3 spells CASRETSGRRSYNEQFF. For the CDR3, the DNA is TGTGCCAGTAGAGAGACTAGCGGGAGGCGCTCCTACAATGAGCAGTTCTTC.